These 25 T cell receptor beta chains were sequenced from one sample in a study of T cell repertoires in cytomegalovirus infection. These receptors' targets are unknown. TCRdb re-called the reads with MiXCR, one entry per CDR3 protein. The sample yields about 830,000 distinct CDR3 sequences, about 33% seen once. The sequenced sample was cultured CD8+ T cells from PBMCs, obtained from culture after CMV antigen stimulation. The receptors were sampled from a human donor in good health (CMV status not recorded). Some clones in this sample may be carry-over from other donors' samples.

The sample holds a few counts of this clonotype. The chain links TRBV6-1 to TRBJ1-1; no clear D. This CDR3 is built from 13 residues. CDR1 MNHNS and CDR2 SASEGT come from the germline V gene. Deletions cut 7 bases from V and 1 base from J, with 10 bases between. This CDR3 reads CASIWGTNTEAFF. CDR3 sequence (DNA): TGTGCCAGCATATGGGGAACGAACACTGAAGCTTTCTTT.

Concerning this clonotype itself: This clone may be a read error of a much larger clone one base away. The chain uses TRBV7-1 and TRBJ1-6; D call uncertain. TRBV7-1 belongs to the ORF category, with a function that is uncertain. This CDR3 has 16 amino acids. The CDR3 DNA is TGTACCAGCAGCTTACTATGGGGAATCTATAATTCACCCCTCCACTTT. As protein: CTSSLLWGIYNSPLHF.

This clonotype turned up a few times. The chain joins TRBV13 to TRBJ2-5, with a weak D call TRBD2 (5 bases). CDR3 length: 14 residues. The V gene's germline CDR1 is PRHDT and CDR2 FYEKMQ (reference sequence). V was pared by 4 bases and J by 6 bases, with 15 bases between. Written as DNA, the CDR3 is TGTGCCAGCAGCTCCCCCCGGGGTCCAAAGACCCAGTACTTC. Translating it yields CASSSPRGPKTQYF.

This clonotype appeared many times. V and J are TRBV10-3 and TRBJ2-1, with 9 positions matching TRBD1. The CDR3 has 16 amino acids. V was clipped by 0 bases and J by 4 bases; unmatched bases: 4. Germline V CDR1 and CDR2: ENHRY, SYGVKD. The CDR3 DNA is TGTGCCATCAGTGAGTCGAGACAGGGGGAATACAATGAGCAGTTCTTC. Protein: CAISESRQGEYNEQFF.

This clonotype was counted many times. This chain links TRBV7-3 with TRBJ2-7; tentative D call: TRBD1 (6 bases). Trimming shortened V by 11 bases and J by 1 base, and 18 bases separated the two germline ends. The germline V gene encodes CDR1 SGHTA and CDR2 FQGTGA. There are 14 residues in the CDR3. The CDR3 is CAPQGTETSYEQYV. CDR3 nucleotide sequence: TGTGCCCCCCAGGGGACCGAGACTTCCTACGAGCAGTACGTC.

This clonotype was observed a few times. The chain's CDR3 is CASSQDRRVAYEQYF. CDR3 nucleotide sequence: TGTGCCAGCAGCCAAGATAGGAGGGTGGCCTACGAGCAGTACTTC. V usage is TRBV3-1 and J usage is TRBJ2-7, with D possibly being TRBD2 (6 bases). This CDR3 spans 15 amino acids. Between the trimmed V and J ends, which lost 0 bases and 2 bases, there was a span of 11 bases. Germline loops: CDR1 LGHDT, CDR2 YNNKEL (reference sequence).

This chain connects TRBV11-2 to TRBJ2-1; D remains unclear. V was trimmed by 5 bases and J by 10 bases, leaving 12 bases between them. This CDR3 is built from 12 residues. The V gene's germline CDR1 is SGHAT and CDR2 FQNNGV. CDR3: CASSAERLEQFF. The CDR3 coding sequence is TGTGCCAGCAGCGCCGAACGACTCGAGCAGTTCTTC.

The J gene is TRBJ2-2, the V gene TRBV14; 7 bases map to TRBD1. This CDR3 spans 15 amino acids. Germline-derived CDR1 and CDR2 are SGHDN and FVKESK. V was clipped by 3 bases and J by 1 base; unmatched bases: 2. For the CDR3, the DNA is TGTGCCAGCAGCCACTGGGACAGGAACACCGGGGAGCTGTTTTTT. This encodes CASSHWDRNTGELFF.

The table lists this clonotype with a few counts. This chain's CDR3 is CASSSRRQGWLSNEQFF. The DNA for the CDR3 is TGTGCCAGCAGCTCGAGGCGACAGGGGTGGTTAAGCAATGAGCAGTTCTTC. The chain recombines TRBV7-9 with TRBJ2-1; 8 bases line up with TRBD1. V gave up 4 bases and J gave up 6 bases; unmatched junction bases: 14. This CDR3 is 17 amino acids long. CDR1 and CDR2 (germline): SEHNR, FQNEAQ (reference sequence). Complete variable domain (other parts from reference TRBV7-9 and TRBJ2-1): DTGVSQNPRHKITKRGQNVTFRCDPISEHNRLYWYRQTLGQGPEFLTYFQNEAQLEKSRLLSDRFSAERPKGSFSTLEIQRTEQGDSAMYLCASSSRRQGWLSNEQFFGPGTRLTVL.

The table lists this clonotype with many counts. V usage is TRBV12-3 or TRBV12-4 and J usage is TRBJ1-6; D is possibly TRBD1 (6 bases). The CDR3 has 17 residues. Between the trimmed V and J ends, which lost 6 bases and 6 bases, there was a span of 21 bases. The CDR3 loop reads CASSFFWKTGTNSPLHF. Written as DNA, the CDR3 is TGTGCCAGCAGCTTCTTTTGGAAAACAGGGACTAATTCACCCCTCCACTTT.

This sequence joins TRBV4-2 and TRBJ2-3, with D hard to call. CDR3 length: 16 residues. The ends were cut back, 3 bases at V and 2 bases at J, with 15 bases in the middle. Germline V gene sequence: CDR1 LGHNA, CDR2 YNFKEQ. The CDR3 reads CASSHPGLRNTDTQYF. CDR3 sequence (DNA): TGTGCCAGCAGCCATCCCGGGCTGCGGAACACAGATACGCAGTATTTT.

The chain joins TRBV4-1 to TRBJ2-5, with TRBD2 identical over 8 bases. The CDR3 covers 18 residues. The germline V gene encodes CDR1 MGHRA and CDR2 YSYEKL. V lost 3 bases, J lost 2 bases, and 14 bases stayed unmatched. The CDR3 spells CASSHPGTGGPRQETQYF. The CDR3 nucleotides read TGCGCCAGCAGCCACCCGGGAACGGGGGGGCCCCGACAAGAGACCCAGTACTTC.

On this clonotype: At one end, the junction sequence differs from germline, possibly due to a read error. This chain links TRBV4-1 with TRBJ1-1; a weak D match, TRBD1 (6 bases). This CDR3 is built from 16 residues. The germline V gene has CDR1 MGHRA and CDR2 YSYEKL. Here the CDR3 reads CVSSQDTGGARAEAFF. CDR3 sequence (DNA): TGCGTCAGCAGCCAAGATACGGGGGGCGCAAGGGCTGAAGCTTTCTTT.

This clonotype was detected ten times or more. The rearrangement joins TRBV19 to TRBJ2-7, with a tentative D call TRBD1 (5 bases). CDR1 and CDR2 from the germline V gene are LNHDA and SQIVND (reference sequence). The V end lost 9 bases, the J end lost 4 bases, and 22 bases lay between the germline ends. This CDR3 contains 15 residues. Here the CDR3 DNA reads TGTGCCAGCTGCACCGACAGACCTCTTGCTTACGAGCAGTACGTC. As protein: CASCTDRPLAYEQYV.

This clonotype was found a few times. This chain uses TRBV6-2 or TRBV6-3 with TRBJ2-7, with 7 bases matching TRBD2. CDR1 is MNHEY and CDR2 is SVGEGT in the germline V gene. The CDR3 is made up of 16 amino acids. V lost 0 bases and J lost 7; bases outside the gene matches: 12. The CDR3, as DNA: TGTGCCAGCAGTTACTCGGATACCGGGACTAATCAGGAGCAGTACGTC. This codes for CASSYSDTGTNQEQYV.

This clonotype has just a few counts. The rearrangement links TRBV7-6 to TRBJ2-5; D remains ambiguous. CDR3 length: 11 amino acids. Germline CDR1 is SGHVS and CDR2 is FNYEAQ. Trimming stripped 5 bases from V and 7 bases from J, with 8 bases between. The CDR3 sequence is CASSHEATQYF. The CDR3 nucleotides read TGTGCCAGCAGCCACGAAGCGACCCAGTACTTC. Using reference TRBV7-6 and TRBJ2-5 for the parts outside the CDR3, the full variable domain is GAGVSQSPRYKVTKRGQDVALRCDPISGHVSLYWYRQALGQGPEFLTYFNYEAQQDKSGLPNDRFSAERPEGSISTLTIQRTEQRDSAMYRCASSHEATQYFGPGTRLLVL.

There are many counts of this clonotype. This chain joins TRBV12-3 or TRBV12-4 and TRBJ2-7, with D perhaps given as TRBD1 or TRBD2 (6 bases each). The V and J ends lost 7 bases and 2 bases respectively, with 18 bases between them. The CDR3 consists of 15 residues. The CDR3 region is CASTRSRGAAYEQYF. CDR3 nucleotides: TGTGCCAGCACCCGATCTAGGGGGGCGGCCTACGAGCAGTACTTC.

This chain uses TRBV27 with TRBJ2-2; 10 nucleotides agree with TRBD1. V lost 3 bases and J lost 1; bases outside the gene matches: 5. The germline gives CDR1 MNHEY, CDR2 SMNVEV (reference sequence). The CDR3 length is 17 residues. CDR3 nucleotide sequence: TGTGCCAGCAGTTTCTCCGGGACAGGGGTGAACACCGGGGAGCTGTTTTTT. Its translation is CASSFSGTGVNTGELFF.

The CDR3 here is CASRPGGADTQYF. DNA of the CDR3: TGTGCCAGCAGGCCAGGGGGGGCAGATACGCAGTATTTT. The chain employs TRBV12-3 or TRBV12-4 and TRBJ2-3; D assignment may be TRBD1 or TRBD2 (7 bases each). With 6 bases removed from V and 4 bases from J, the gap between germline ends came to 11 bases. The CDR3 is 13 amino acids.

This clonotype has just one count. This chain uses TRBV7-6 with TRBJ2-3; 14 nucleotides match TRBD2. The CDR3 runs 18 residues. Germline trimming cut 2 bases from V and 0 bases from J; bases unmatched to any gene: 4. Germline CDR1 and CDR2: SGHVS and FNYEAQ. CDR3 nucleotides: TGTGCCAGCAGCTTAAGGACTAGCGGGGGGACTAGCACAGATACGCAGTATTTT. Protein: CASSLRTSGGTSTDTQYF.

This clonotype was seen many times. CDR3 DNA sequence: TGTGCCAGCAGCTTCGACATCTTTAACACCGGGGAGCTGTTTTTT. Its translation: CASSFDIFNTGELFF. The chain recombines TRBV7-2 with TRBJ2-2; the D is unclear. V was cut by 3 bases and J by 2 bases, with 10 bases left in between. Germline V lookup: CDR1 SGHTA, CDR2 FQGNSA. This CDR3 region has 15 residues.

This chain joins TRBV7-2 and TRBJ2-1; 14 bases are a match to TRBD2. V gave up 5 bases and J gave up 4 bases; unmatched junction bases: 4. There are 16 residues in the CDR3. Germline lookup yields CDR1 SGHTA and CDR2 FQGNSA. The CDR3 sequence: CASSTGLAGDYNEQFF. In DNA, the CDR3 is TGTGCCAGCAGCACGGGACTAGCGGGGGATTACAATGAGCAGTTCTTC. The full variable domain, with the rest looked up from reference TRBV7-2 and TRBJ2-1, is GAGVSQSPSNKVTEKGKDVELRCDPISGHTALYWYRQSLGQGLEFLIYFQGNSAPDKSGLPSDRFSAERTGGSVSTLTIQRTQQEDSAVYLCASSTGLAGDYNEQFFGPGTRLTVL.

This sequence joins TRBV27 and TRBJ2-7, with TRBD1 identical over 7 bases. CDR1 is MNHEY and CDR2 is SMNVEV in the germline V gene (reference sequence). The CDR3 covers 21 residues. V was clipped by 6 bases and J by 4 bases; unmatched bases: 30. In DNA form, the CDR3 reads TGTGCCAGCAGGCCCACAGGGCGGATTTCCCGACAGGGCATTGTGGAGTACGAGCAGTACGTC. Its translation: CASRPTGRISRQGIVEYEQYV.

The CDR3 region has the DNA TGTGCCAGCAGCCAATTCTATAGCAGGACAGATACGCAGTATTTT. This codes for CASSQFYSRTDTQYF. J is TRBJ2-3 and V is TRBV14; D is unresolved. V lost 2 bases, J lost 3 bases, and 12 bases lay in between. Germline V CDR1 and CDR2: SGHDN, FVKESK. The CDR3 extends over 15 amino acids. The complete variable domain, with remaining parts taken from reference TRBV14 and TRBJ2-3, reads EAGVTQFPSHSVIEKGQTVTLRCDPISGHDNLYWYRRVMGKEIKFLLHFVKESKQDESGMPNNRFLAERTGGTYSTLKVQPAELEDSGVYFCASSQFYSRTDTQYFGPGTRLTVL.

CDR3 in DNA: TGTGCCAGTAGTCCAGGGACAGGGTCATTCGGTGAAGCTTTCTTT. This sequence encodes CASSPGTGSFGEAFF. The chain uses TRBV19 and TRBJ1-1, with 9 bases fitting TRBD1. Trimming took 5 bases from V and 7 from J; bases not matched to a gene: 11. The CDR3 covers 15 residues. CDR1 and CDR2 (germline): LNHDA, SQIVND (reference sequence).